This TCR beta chain was observed in a study of shared clonotypes between healthy human individuals. With respect to this clone: Its antigen is still unknown.

The CDR3 sequence is 15 residues long. Per the germline V gene, CDR1 is SGHTA and CDR2 is FQGNSA. The ends lost 5 bases at V and 0 bases at J; junction bases unmatched: 5. Regarding the study as a whole: Having only a few donors restricted how much genetic and exposure-history diversity was captured.

Deep-level settings were used for running the assay. Each PCR replicate from the sorted subsets contained 150 to 250 ng DNA, which is roughly 33,000 T cell genomes. Original processing notes: Sequence data from immunoSEQ were junction-only and lacked quality scores; consequently, filtering differed. Here immunoSEQ multiplex PCR was the method, and the copy in TCRdb shows in-frame clones only, minus some. V, J and clone size reflect that table, while D and trimming were determined from the DNA. The sample holds over a million clones; approximately 98.5% are singletons and the top ten take about 0.35%.

The chain has TRBV7-2 and TRBJ2-3, with 7 bases lining up with TRBD2. This sequence was found in a man aged 30-40 years in good health. The specimen sequenced was naive CD4+ T cells sorted from blood. The sample's subset: CD45RA+ positively selected. The CDR3 loop reads CASSLSGVSTDTQYF. Written as DNA, the CDR3 is TGTGCCAGCAGCCTCAGCGGGGTTAGCACAGATACGCAGTATTTT.